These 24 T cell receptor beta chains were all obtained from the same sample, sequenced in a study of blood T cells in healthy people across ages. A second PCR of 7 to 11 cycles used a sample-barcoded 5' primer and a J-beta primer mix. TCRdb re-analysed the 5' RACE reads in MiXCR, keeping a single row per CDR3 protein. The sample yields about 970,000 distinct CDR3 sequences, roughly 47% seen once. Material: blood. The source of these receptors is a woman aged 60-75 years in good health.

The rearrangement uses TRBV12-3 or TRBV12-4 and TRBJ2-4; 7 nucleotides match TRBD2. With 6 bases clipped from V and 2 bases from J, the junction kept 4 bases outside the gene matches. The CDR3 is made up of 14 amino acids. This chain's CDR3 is CASRPSGTKNIQYF. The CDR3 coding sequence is TGTGCCAGCAGACCAAGCGGGACCAAAAACATTCAGTACTTC.

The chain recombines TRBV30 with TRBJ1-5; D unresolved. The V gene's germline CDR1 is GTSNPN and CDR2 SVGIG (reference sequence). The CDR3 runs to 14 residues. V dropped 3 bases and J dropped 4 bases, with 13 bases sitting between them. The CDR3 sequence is CAWSPPNGNQPQHF. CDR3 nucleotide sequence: TGTGCCTGGAGCCCCCCAAACGGGAATCAGCCCCAGCATTTT.

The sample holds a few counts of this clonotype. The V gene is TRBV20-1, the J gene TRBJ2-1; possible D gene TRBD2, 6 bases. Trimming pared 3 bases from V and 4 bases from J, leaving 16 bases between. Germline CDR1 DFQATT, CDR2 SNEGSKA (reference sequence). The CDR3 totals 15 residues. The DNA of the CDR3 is TGCAGTGCTAGGGGCCGGGCTGGGGGGTACAATGAGCAGTTCTTC. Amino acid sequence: CSARGRAGGYNEQFF.

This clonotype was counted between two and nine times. The CDR3 loop is CASSLKPGLPHEQYF. CDR3 DNA sequence: TGTGCCAGCAGTTTAAAGCCGGGACTACCCCACGAGCAGTACTTC. The chain is built from TRBV12-3 or TRBV12-4 and TRBJ2-7; TRBD2 agrees at 7 bases. Trimming took 2 bases from V and 5 from J; bases not matched to a gene: 9. The CDR3 length is 15 residues.

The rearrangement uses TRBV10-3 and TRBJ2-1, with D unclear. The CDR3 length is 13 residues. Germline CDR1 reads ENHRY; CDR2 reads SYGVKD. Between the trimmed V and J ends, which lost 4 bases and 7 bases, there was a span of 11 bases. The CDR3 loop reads CAISVQLANEQFF. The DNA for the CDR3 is TGTGCCATCAGTGTCCAACTGGCGAATGAGCAGTTCTTC.

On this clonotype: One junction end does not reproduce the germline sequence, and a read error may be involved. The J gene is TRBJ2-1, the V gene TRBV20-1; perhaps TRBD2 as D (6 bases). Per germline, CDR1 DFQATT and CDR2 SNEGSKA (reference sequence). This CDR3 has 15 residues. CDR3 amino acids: CSARAPTSTYNEQFF. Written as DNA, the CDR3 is TGCAGTGCTAGGGCCCCGACTAGTACCTACAACGAGCAGTTCTTC.

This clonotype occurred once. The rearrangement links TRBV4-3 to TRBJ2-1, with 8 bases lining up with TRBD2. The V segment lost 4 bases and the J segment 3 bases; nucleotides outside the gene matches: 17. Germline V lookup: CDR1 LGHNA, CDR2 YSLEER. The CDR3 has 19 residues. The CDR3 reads CASSLGWSGGINFYNEQFF. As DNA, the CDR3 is TGCGCCAGCAGCCTAGGGTGGTCGGGAGGGATAAATTTCTACAATGAGCAGTTCTTC.

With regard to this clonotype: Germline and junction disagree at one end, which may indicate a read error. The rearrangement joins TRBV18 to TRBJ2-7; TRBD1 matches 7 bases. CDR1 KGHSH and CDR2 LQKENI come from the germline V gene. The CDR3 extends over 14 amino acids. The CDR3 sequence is CASPPTTGNNEQYF. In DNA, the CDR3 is TGTGCCAGCCCACCGACGACAGGGAATAACGAGCAGTACTTC.

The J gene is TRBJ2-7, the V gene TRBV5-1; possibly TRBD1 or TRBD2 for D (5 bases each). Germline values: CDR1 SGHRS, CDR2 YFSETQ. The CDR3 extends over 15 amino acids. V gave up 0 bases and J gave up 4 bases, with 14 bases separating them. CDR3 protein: CASSLVSRGAYEQYF. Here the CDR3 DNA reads TGCGCCAGCAGCTTGGTTAGCAGAGGGGCTTACGAGCAGTACTTC. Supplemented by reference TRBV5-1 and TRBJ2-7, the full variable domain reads KAGVTQTPRYLIKTRGQQVTLSCSPISGHRSVSWYQQTPGQGLQFLFEYFSETQRNKGNFPGRFSGRQFSNSRSEMNVSTLELGDSALYLCASSLVSRGAYEQYFGPGTRLTVT.

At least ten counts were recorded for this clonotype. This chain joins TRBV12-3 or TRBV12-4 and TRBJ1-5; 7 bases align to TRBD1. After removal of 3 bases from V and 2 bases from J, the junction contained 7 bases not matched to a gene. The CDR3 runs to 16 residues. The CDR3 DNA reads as TGTGCCAGCAGTTTCCGACAGGGCGGTGGCAATCAGCCCCAGCATTTT. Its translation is CASSFRQGGGNQPQHF.

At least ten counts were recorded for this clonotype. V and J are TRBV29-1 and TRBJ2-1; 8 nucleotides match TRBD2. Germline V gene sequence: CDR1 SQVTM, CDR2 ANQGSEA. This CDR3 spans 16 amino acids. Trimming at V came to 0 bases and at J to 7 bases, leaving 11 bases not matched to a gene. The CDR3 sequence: CSVEDRGGGRRNEQFF. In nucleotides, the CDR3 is TGCAGCGTTGAAGATCGGGGGGGCGGGAGAAGGAATGAGCAGTTCTTC.

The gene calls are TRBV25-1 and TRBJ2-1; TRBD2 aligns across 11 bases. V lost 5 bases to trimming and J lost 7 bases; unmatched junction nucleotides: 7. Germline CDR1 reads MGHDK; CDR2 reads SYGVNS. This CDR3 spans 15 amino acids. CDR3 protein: CASSRTSGWGNEQFF. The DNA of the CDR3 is TGTGCCAGCAGTCGGACTAGCGGGTGGGGTAATGAGCAGTTCTTC.

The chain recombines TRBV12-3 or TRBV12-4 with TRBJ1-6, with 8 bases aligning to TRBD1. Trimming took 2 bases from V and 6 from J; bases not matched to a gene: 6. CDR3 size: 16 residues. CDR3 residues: CASSLRRGPGNSPLHF. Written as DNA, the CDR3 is TGTGCCAGCAGTTTACGCAGGGGGCCGGGTAATTCACCCCTCCACTTT.

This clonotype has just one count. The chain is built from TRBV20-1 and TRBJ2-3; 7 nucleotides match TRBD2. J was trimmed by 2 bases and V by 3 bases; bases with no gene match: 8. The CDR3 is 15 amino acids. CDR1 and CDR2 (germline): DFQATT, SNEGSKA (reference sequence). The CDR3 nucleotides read TGCAGTGCTAGTCCGACTAGCCCCACCACAGATACGCAGTATTTT. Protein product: CSASPTSPTTDTQYF.

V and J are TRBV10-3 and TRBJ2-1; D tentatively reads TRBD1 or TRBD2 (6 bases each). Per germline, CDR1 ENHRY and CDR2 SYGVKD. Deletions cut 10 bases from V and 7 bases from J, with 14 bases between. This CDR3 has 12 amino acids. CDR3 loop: CATSSGANEQFF. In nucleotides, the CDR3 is TGTGCCACCTCATCGGGGGCGAATGAGCAGTTCTTC.

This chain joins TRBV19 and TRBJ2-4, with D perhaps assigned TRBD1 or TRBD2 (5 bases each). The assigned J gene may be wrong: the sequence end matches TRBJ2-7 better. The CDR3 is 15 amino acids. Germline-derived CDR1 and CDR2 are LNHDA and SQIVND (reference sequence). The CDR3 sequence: CASRPGTRVGSEQYF. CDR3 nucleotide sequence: TGTGCCAGTCGTCCCGGGACCCGAGTGGGGAGCGAGCAGTACTTC.

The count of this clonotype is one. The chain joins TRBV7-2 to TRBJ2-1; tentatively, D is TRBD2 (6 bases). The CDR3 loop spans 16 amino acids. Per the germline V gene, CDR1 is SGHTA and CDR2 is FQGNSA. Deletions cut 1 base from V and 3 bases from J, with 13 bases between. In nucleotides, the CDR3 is TGTGCCAGCAGCTTAGTCGGGGGTAGCGACTACAATGAGCAGTTCTTC. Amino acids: CASSLVGGSDYNEQFF.

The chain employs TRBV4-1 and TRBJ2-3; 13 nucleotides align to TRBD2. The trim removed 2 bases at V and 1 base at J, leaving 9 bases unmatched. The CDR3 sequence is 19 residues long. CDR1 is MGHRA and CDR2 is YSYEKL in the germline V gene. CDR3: CASSQFTGTSGMGTDTQYF. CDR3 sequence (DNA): TGCGCCAGCAGCCAATTTACCGGGACTAGCGGGATGGGCACAGATACGCAGTATTTT.

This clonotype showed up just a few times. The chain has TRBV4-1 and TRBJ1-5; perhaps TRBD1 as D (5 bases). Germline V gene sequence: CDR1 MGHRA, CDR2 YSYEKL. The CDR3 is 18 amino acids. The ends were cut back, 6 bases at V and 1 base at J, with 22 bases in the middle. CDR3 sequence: CASSRGWEGRRSNQPQHF. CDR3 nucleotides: TGCGCCAGCAGTCGTGGATGGGAGGGGAGGAGAAGCAATCAGCCCCAGCATTTT.

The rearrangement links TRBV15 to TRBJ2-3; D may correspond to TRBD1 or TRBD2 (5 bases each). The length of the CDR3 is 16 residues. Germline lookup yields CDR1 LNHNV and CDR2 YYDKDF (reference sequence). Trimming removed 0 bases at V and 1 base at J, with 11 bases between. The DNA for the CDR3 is TGTGCCACCAGCAGAGATAACGGGGACGGCACAGATACGCAGTATTTT. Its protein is CATSRDNGDGTDTQYF.

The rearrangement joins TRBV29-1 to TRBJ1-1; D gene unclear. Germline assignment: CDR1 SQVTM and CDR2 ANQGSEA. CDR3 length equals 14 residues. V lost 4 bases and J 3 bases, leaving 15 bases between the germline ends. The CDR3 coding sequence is TGCAGCGTTGCCGCAGGAGGGTTTGACACTGAAGCTTTCTTT. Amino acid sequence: CSVAAGGFDTEAFF.

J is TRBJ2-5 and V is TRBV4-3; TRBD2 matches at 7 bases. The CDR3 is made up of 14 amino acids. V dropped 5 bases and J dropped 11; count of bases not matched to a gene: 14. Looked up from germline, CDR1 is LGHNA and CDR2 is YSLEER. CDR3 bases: TGCGCCAGCAGCACTAGGGAGGGAGCGGGCGCGCAGTACTTC. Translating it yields CASSTREGAGAQYF.

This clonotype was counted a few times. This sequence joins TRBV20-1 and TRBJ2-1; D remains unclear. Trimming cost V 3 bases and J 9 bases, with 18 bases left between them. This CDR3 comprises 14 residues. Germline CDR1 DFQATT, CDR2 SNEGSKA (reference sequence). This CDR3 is CSASFGYLFAEQFF. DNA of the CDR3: TGCAGTGCTAGCTTTGGCTACCTATTTGCTGAGCAGTTCTTC.

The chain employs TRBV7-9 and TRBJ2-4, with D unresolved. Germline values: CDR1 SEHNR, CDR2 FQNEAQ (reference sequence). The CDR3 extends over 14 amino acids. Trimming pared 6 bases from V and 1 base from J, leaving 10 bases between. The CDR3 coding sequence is TGTGCCAGCAGTAGACCGACCGCCAAAAACATTCAGTACTTC. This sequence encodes CASSRPTAKNIQYF.